One sample yielded the 31 T cell receptor beta chains listed below, sequenced in a study of T cells after yellow fever vaccination. TCRdb re-called the 5' RACE reads with MiXCR, one entry per CDR3 protein. The table shows about 50,000 distinct CDR3 sequences, with roughly 7.3% occurring only once. Here the sequenced sample was CD8+ T cells sorted from PBMCs, taken roughly 14 days after the first yellow fever vaccination. Receptors were obtained from a man younger than 35 who received the YFV17D yellow fever vaccine.

This clonotype was seen many times. V is TRBV11-2 and J is TRBJ2-1; TRBD2 agrees at 9 bases. Trimming removed 0 bases from V and 9 bases from J; junction bases left unmatched: 3. CDR1 SGHAT and CDR2 FQNNGV come from the germline V gene. There are 14 residues in the CDR3. CDR3 sequence reads: CASSLDPSGTEQFF. CDR3 sequence (DNA): TGTGCCAGCAGCTTAGATCCTAGCGGGACTGAGCAGTTCTTC.

This chain links TRBV4-1 with TRBJ1-1, with 7 bases lining up with TRBD1. The germline V gene encodes CDR1 MGHRA and CDR2 YSYEKL. The V gene end was trimmed by 2 bases and the J gene end by 5 bases; junction bases not matched to a gene: 8. The CDR3 has 15 residues. CDR3 sequence: CASSQYTGVGTEAFF. The CDR3 DNA is TGCGCCAGCAGCCAATATACAGGGGTAGGTACTGAAGCTTTCTTT.

This clonotype was seen a handful of times. This chain connects TRBV27 to TRBJ1-4; 7 nucleotides match TRBD1. V shed 5 bases and J 3 bases; nucleotides not matched to a gene: 15. Germline CDR1 is MNHEY and CDR2 is SMNVEV (reference sequence). CDR3 length: 18 residues. The CDR3: CASSQSGTAFAPNEKLFF. CDR3 nucleotides: TGTGCCAGCAGTCAGTCCGGGACAGCCTTTGCCCCTAATGAAAAACTGTTTTTT.

This clonotype was counted ten times or more. V is TRBV6-5 and J is TRBJ2-3; D may be TRBD1 (6 bases). Trimming cost V 7 bases and J 0 bases, with 20 bases left between them. The germline gives CDR1 MNHEY, CDR2 SVGAGI. This CDR3 has 17 residues. CDR3 nucleotide sequence: TGTGCCAGCAAGATTCCAGGGGCCCGTCTCAGCACAGATACGCAGTATTTT. It encodes CASKIPGARLSTDTQYF.

In this sample, this clonotype turned up many times. The chain carries TRBV12-3 or TRBV12-4 and TRBJ2-3; 7 nucleotides agree with TRBD1. The CDR3 has 21 residues. V was pared by 3 bases and J by 2 bases, with 23 bases of the junction left unmatched. The CDR3 protein is CASSFHPPRRVYRGYTDTQYF. CDR3 coding DNA: TGTGCCAGCAGTTTCCACCCTCCCCGGCGCGTTTACAGGGGCTACACAGATACGCAGTATTTT.

The sample holds a few counts of this clonotype. The V gene is TRBV11-2, the J gene TRBJ2-1, with a weak D call TRBD1 (7 bases). CDR1 and CDR2 (germline): SGHAT, FQNNGV. Trimming removed 8 bases at V and 7 bases at J, with 21 bases between. This CDR3 has 15 residues. The CDR3 sequence is CASGNGQGGINEQFF. For the CDR3, the DNA is TGTGCCAGCGGGAATGGGCAGGGGGGCATTAATGAGCAGTTCTTC.

This clonotype was observed a few times. V usage is TRBV7-9 and J usage is TRBJ1-5; TRBD1 aligns across 7 bases. CDR3 size: 15 residues. V dropped 0 bases and J dropped 5; count of bases not matched to a gene: 4. The germline gives CDR1 SEHNR, CDR2 FQNEAQ (reference sequence). This chain's CDR3 is CASSLAGTEYQPQHF. The CDR3 DNA is TGTGCCAGCAGCTTAGCTGGGACAGAGTATCAGCCCCAGCATTTT.

This clonotype was seen repeatedly, ten times or more. The gene calls are TRBV28 and TRBJ2-1, with D unclear. CDR1 is MDHEN and CDR2 is SYDVKM in the germline V gene. V gave up 5 bases and J gave up 0 bases, with 14 bases separating them. The CDR3 covers 16 residues. The CDR3 sequence: CASSPSGPSSYNEQFF. CDR3 bases: TGTGCCAGCAGTCCCTCGGGCCCCAGCTCCTACAATGAGCAGTTCTTC.

This clonotype was picked up many times. The chain carries TRBV7-9 and TRBJ2-3, with TRBD1 matching 11 bases. Germline V lookup: CDR1 SEHNR, CDR2 FQNEAQ (reference sequence). The length of the CDR3 is 16 residues. V lost 6 bases, J lost 5 bases, and 10 bases stayed unmatched. In nucleotides, the CDR3 is TGTGCCAGCAGTCCACAGCCGGGACAGGGGGAAGATACGCAGTATTTT. Its translation is CASSPQPGQGEDTQYF.

This clonotype was counted only a few times. The chain is built from TRBV14 and TRBJ2-1, with D perhaps TRBD1 or TRBD2 (5 bases each). The V gene's germline CDR1 is SGHDN and CDR2 FVKESK. Trimming removed 3 bases from V and 8 bases from J, with 8 bases in between. The CDR3 spans 12 residues. The CDR3 DNA reads as TGTGCCAGCAGCCAGGGGGTATATGAGCAGTTCTTC. As protein: CASSQGVYEQFF.

The sample holds many counts of this clonotype. This sequence joins TRBV6-5 and TRBJ2-1, with 10 bases aligning to TRBD2. Germline CDR1 and CDR2: MNHEY and SVGAGI. The J segment lost 0 bases and the V segment lost 7 bases, leaving 3 bases of the junction unmatched. This CDR3 is built from 15 residues. The CDR3 DNA sequence: TGTGCCAGCAACCCTAGCGGGGGCTCCTACAATGAGCAGTTCTTC. Its translation is CASNPSGGSYNEQFF.

This clonotype was found many times. This rearrangement joins TRBV11-2 to TRBJ2-7; D possibly uses TRBD1 or TRBD2 (5 bases each). Trimming took off 5 bases at V and 2 bases at J, with 16 bases between the two ends. Germline CDR1 is SGHAT and CDR2 is FQNNGV. This CDR3 contains 15 residues. The CDR3 DNA reads as TGTGCCAGCAGCCCCCGCGGTGAGGGGACCTACGAGCAGTACTTC. Translated, it gives CASSPRGEGTYEQYF.

This chain connects TRBV5-5 to TRBJ2-7; D ambiguous. Deletions cut 6 bases from V and 2 bases from J, with 18 bases between. CDR1 and CDR2 (germline): SGHKS, YYEKEE (reference sequence). This CDR3 comprises 15 residues. DNA for the CDR3: TGTGCCAGCACCGTGAACTCCTTCATCACCTACGAGCAGTACTTC. It encodes CASTVNSFITYEQYF.

This clonotype was counted many times. This chain connects TRBV5-1 to TRBJ2-7; no definite D call. Germline CDR1 is SGHRS and CDR2 is YFSETQ. With 4 bases removed from V and 3 bases from J, the gap between germline ends came to 11 bases. This CDR3 region has 13 residues. In DNA form, the CDR3 reads TGCGCCAGCAGCCTCGTTGGCAGCTACGAGCAGTACTTC. This encodes CASSLVGSYEQYF.

This clonotype was seen more than once but under ten times. The CDR3 sequence is CASRFGPGAGEQYF. CDR3 bases: TGTGCCAGCAGATTCGGCCCAGGGGCCGGCGAGCAGTACTTC. V and J are TRBV5-4 and TRBJ2-7; possibly TRBD1 for D (6 bases). Germline values: CDR1 SGHNT, CDR2 YYREEE (reference sequence). The CDR3 spans 14 residues. V lost 5 bases to trimming and J lost 6 bases, with 18 bases between them.

This clonotype came up many times. The V gene is TRBV4-2, the J gene TRBJ2-3, with a possible D match to TRBD2 (7 bases). The V gene lost 3 bases and the J gene lost 0 bases, with 10 bases spanning the gap. CDR1 is LGHNA and CDR2 is YNFKEQ in the germline V gene. The CDR3 is made up of 15 amino acids. The CDR3 bases are TGTGCCAGCAGCCAGCGGGGGCCAAGCACAGATACGCAGTATTTT. The encoded protein is CASSQRGPSTDTQYF.

This chain links TRBV23-1 with TRBJ2-7; maybe TRBD2 (6 bases). TRBV23-1 is an ORF, and what it does is uncertain. V lost 7 bases to trimming and J lost 5 bases, with 18 bases between them. This CDR3 comprises 14 residues. The CDR3 spells CASTPPGRSNEQYF. CDR3 in DNA: TGCGCCAGCACCCCACCGGGGAGGTCTAACGAGCAGTACTTC.

This clonotype was counted ten times or more. The rearrangement uses TRBV7-9 and TRBJ1-6, with D perhaps matching TRBD1 (5 bases). This CDR3 has 15 amino acids. Germline V gene data show CDR1 as SEHNR and CDR2 as FQNEAQ (reference sequence). V lost 4 bases to trimming and J lost 4 bases, with 11 bases between them. Written as DNA, the CDR3 is TGTGCCAGCAGCTCCGATAGACAGTATAATTCACCCCTCCACTTT. Protein sequence: CASSSDRQYNSPLHF.

This clonotype was observed a few times. This sequence joins TRBV4-3 and TRBJ2-3; D might be TRBD1 or TRBD2, each matching 5 bases. The CDR3 sequence is 14 residues long. V was shortened by 4 bases and J by 5 bases, with 13 bases between the two germline ends. The germline V gene has CDR1 LGHNA and CDR2 YSLEER. CDR3 nucleotides: TGCGCCAGCAGCCTTACGACGAGGGGAGATACGCAGTATTTT. It codes for CASSLTTRGDTQYF.

This clonotype was counted ten times or more. This rearrangement joins TRBV4-3 to TRBJ1-6, with D possibly matching TRBD1 (6 bases). This CDR3 spans 17 amino acids. Germline CDR1 and CDR2: LGHNA and YSLEER. V was pared by 4 bases and J by 10 bases, with 23 bases between. The CDR3, as DNA: TGCGCCAGCAGCCGGGGAGAGGGTCGGGACAATAGGTCACCCCTCCACTTT. Amino acids: CASSRGEGRDNRSPLHF.

Concerning this clonotype: Since a much larger clone is just one base distant, this may be a read error. The chain combines TRBV7-9 with TRBJ2-1; 8 nucleotides match TRBD2. J gave up 6 bases and V 3 bases, and 7 bases lay outside the gene matches. Germline loops: CDR1 SEHNR, CDR2 FQNEAQ (reference sequence). CDR3 length equals 15 residues. In nucleotides, the CDR3 is TGTGCCAGCAGCTTCGGACCGGGGGGGCTCAATGAGCAGTTCTTC. Translated: CASSFGPGGLNEQFF.

Many counts were recorded for this clonotype. As DNA, the CDR3 is TGTGCCAGCAGCTTAGGTGCAACTGAAGCTTTCTTT. Amino acids: CASSLGATEAFF. The rearrangement joins TRBV7-9 to TRBJ1-1; unclear D gene. V was trimmed by 1 base and J by 5 bases, leaving 5 bases between them. This CDR3 contains 12 residues. The germline gives CDR1 SEHNR, CDR2 FQNEAQ (reference sequence).

This clonotype has ten or more counts. The V and J genes are TRBV4-1 and TRBJ2-1; TRBD1 is a possible D gene (6 bases). The length of the CDR3 is 16 residues. V was shortened by 0 bases and J by 5 bases, with 14 bases between the two germline ends. Germline-derived CDR1 and CDR2 are MGHRA and YSYEKL. The CDR3 DNA is TGCGCCAGCAGCCAAGAGAGGGGGACGGTTAACAATGAGCAGTTCTTC. Its protein is CASSQERGTVNNEQFF.

This clonotype showed up many times. The chain has TRBV9 and TRBJ2-5, with 8 nucleotides matching TRBD2. The CDR3 loop spans 15 amino acids. Trimming took 0 bases from V and 5 from J; bases not matched to a gene: 6. Per the germline V gene, CDR1 is SGDLS and CDR2 is YYNGEE. The CDR3 sequence: CASSVATGGLETQYF. Here the CDR3 DNA reads TGTGCCAGCAGCGTAGCTACGGGGGGGCTGGAGACCCAGTACTTC.

On this clonotype itself: A much larger clone is a single base away; this may be a read error. The gene calls are TRBV10-3 and TRBJ2-7; D is uncertain. This CDR3 comprises 13 residues. V lost 3 bases and J 6 bases, leaving 12 bases between the germline ends. CDR1 is ENHRY, CDR2 SYGVKD, per germline. CDR3 DNA: TGTGCCATCAGTGACCCGGAAAGTGGCGAGCAGTACGTC. This encodes CAISDPESGEQYV.

The table lists this clonotype with many counts. The chain uses TRBV5-1 and TRBJ2-3; D gene ambiguous. This CDR3 comprises 16 residues. The V and J ends lost 0 bases and 1 base respectively, with 12 bases between them. Germline V gene lookup returns CDR1 SGHRS and CDR2 YFSETQ. CDR3 sequence (DNA): TGCGCCAGCAGCTTGGCCCGGGCCTTGGGCACAGATACGCAGTATTTT. It codes for CASSLARALGTDTQYF.

In this sample, this clonotype turned up many times. V gene TRBV7-2 combines with J gene TRBJ2-4; a weak D match, TRBD2 (6 bases). CDR1 SGHTA and CDR2 FQGNSA come from the germline V gene. CDR3 length equals 17 residues. The V end lost 6 bases, the J end lost 0 bases, and 18 bases lay between the germline ends. The CDR3 loop is CASSPPGTFRAKNIQYF. In DNA, the CDR3 is TGTGCCAGCAGTCCACCCGGGACTTTCAGAGCCAAAAACATTCAGTACTTC.

Many counts were recorded for this clonotype. The CDR3 spells CASSSSLDEKLFF. In DNA, the CDR3 is TGCGCCAGCAGCTCTTCTTTGGATGAAAAACTGTTTTTT. The gene calls are TRBV5-1 and TRBJ1-4; D ambiguous. This CDR3 spans 13 amino acids. V lost 3 bases to trimming and J lost 6 bases, with 9 bases between them. The V gene's germline CDR1 is SGHRS and CDR2 YFSETQ.

In this sample, this clonotype turned up many times. The chain employs TRBV25-1 and TRBJ2-2, with D hard to call. V lost 5 bases and J lost 4, with 2 bases in between. The CDR3 spans 11 residues. Germline CDR1 MGHDK, CDR2 SYGVNS. The CDR3 nucleotides are TGTGCCAGCAGTCTCACCGGGGAGCTGTTTTTT. Amino acid sequence: CASSLTGELFF.

This clonotype was seen at least ten times. The chain combines TRBV10-3 with TRBJ2-1; perhaps TRBD2 as D (5 bases). Germline V lookup: CDR1 ENHRY, CDR2 SYGVKD. The CDR3 is 17 amino acids. Trimming stripped 0 bases from V and 2 bases from J, with 14 bases between. The CDR3 loop is CAISESRPSNPYNEQFF. The CDR3 nucleotides are TGTGCCATCAGTGAGTCGAGACCTAGCAACCCCTACAATGAGCAGTTCTTC.

This clonotype was seen many times. The chain has TRBV5-5 and TRBJ2-7; a weak D match, TRBD2 (6 bases). Germline CDR1 is SGHKS and CDR2 is YYEKEE (reference sequence). The CDR3 has 13 residues. V dropped 4 bases and J dropped 3 bases, with 11 bases sitting between them. The CDR3 spells CASSMGLGYEQYV. CDR3 DNA sequence: TGTGCCAGCAGCATGGGACTGGGCTACGAGCAGTACGTC.